Presented here are 5 T cell receptor beta chains from one specimen sequenced in a study of blood T cells in healthy people across ages. The use of a sample-barcoded 5' primer and a J-beta primer mix characterized a second PCR of about 6 to 11 cycles. TCRdb used MiXCR to reprocess the 5' RACE reads, holding one entry per CDR3 protein. This sample yields over 1,500,000 distinct CDR3 sequences, of which 49% are seen a single time; approximately 2.1% belongs to the top ten. The material sequenced was blood. These receptors originate from a woman aged 40 to 50 in good health.

The rearrangement links TRBV12-3 or TRBV12-4 to TRBJ1-1; no clear D. CDR3 length: 13 residues. The ends were cut back, 6 bases at V and 7 bases at J, with 15 bases in the middle. CDR3 protein: CASRNQHENEAFF. CDR3 in DNA: TGTGCCAGCAGAAACCAACACGAGAATGAAGCTTTCTTT.

This chain joins TRBV15 and TRBJ2-2; the match to TRBD2 covers 13 bases. This CDR3 region has 16 residues. The germline V gene encodes CDR1 LNHNV and CDR2 YYDKDF (reference sequence). The ends lost 5 bases at V and 2 bases at J; junction bases unmatched: 2. CDR3 in DNA: TGTGCCACCAGCGGACTAGCGGGGGTTAACACCGGGGAGCTGTTTTTT. Protein product: CATSGLAGVNTGELFF.

This clonotype was counted between two and nine times. V usage is TRBV5-1 and J usage is TRBJ2-1; D uncertain. Germline CDR1 and CDR2: SGHRS and YFSETQ. Trimming removed 0 bases from V and 0 bases from J, with 10 bases in between. The CDR3 consists of 16 residues. The CDR3: CASSLVAHSSYNEQFF. The CDR3 bases are TGCGCCAGCAGCTTGGTGGCCCACAGCTCCTACAATGAGCAGTTCTTC.

This clonotype was picked up a small number of times. The rearrangement links TRBV20-1 to TRBJ2-1; tentatively, D is TRBD1 (5 bases). CDR1 is DFQATT and CDR2 is SNEGSKA in the germline V gene (reference sequence). This CDR3 is 14 amino acids long. Trimming removed 5 bases at V and 1 base at J, with 12 bases between. The CDR3 coding sequence is TGCAGTGCTCCGCACGACAGTTCCTACAATGAGCAGTTCTTC. Its translation: CSAPHDSSYNEQFF.

The chain employs TRBV2 and TRBJ2-5; TRBD1 matches 8 bases. The ends lost 2 bases at V and 5 bases at J; junction bases unmatched: 7. CDR3 length equals 15 residues. Per the germline V gene, CDR1 is SNHLY and CDR2 is FYNNEI. The CDR3 region is CASSETGGNYETQYF. In DNA form, the CDR3 reads TGTGCCAGCAGTGAAACAGGGGGGAATTACGAGACCCAGTACTTC.